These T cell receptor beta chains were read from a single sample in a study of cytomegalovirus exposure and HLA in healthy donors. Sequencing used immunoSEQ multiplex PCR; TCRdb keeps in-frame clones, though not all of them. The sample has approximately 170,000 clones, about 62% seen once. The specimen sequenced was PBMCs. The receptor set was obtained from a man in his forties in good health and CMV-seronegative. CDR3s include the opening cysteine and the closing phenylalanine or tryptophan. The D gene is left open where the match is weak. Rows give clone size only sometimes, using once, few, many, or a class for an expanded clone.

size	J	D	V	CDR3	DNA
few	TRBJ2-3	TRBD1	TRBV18	CASSSQGETQYF	TGTGCCAGCTCGAGTCAGGGGGAGACGCAGTATTTT
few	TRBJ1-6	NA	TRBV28	CASSFGKRLYNSPLHF	TGTGCCAGCAGTTTTGGAAAGCGGCTCTATAATTCACCCCTCCACTTT
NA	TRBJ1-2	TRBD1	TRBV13	CASSPRGQEGYTF	TGTGCCAGCAGCCCTAGGGGGCAGGAAGGCTACACCTTC
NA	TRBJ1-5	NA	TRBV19	CASSAVSRLPRNQPQHF	TGTGCCAGTAGTGCGGTCTCTCGCCTTCCACGCAATCAGCCCCAGCATTTT
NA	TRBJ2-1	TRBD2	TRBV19	CASTLQAGGEVEEQFF	TGTGCCAGTACCCTCCAAGCGGGAGGGGAAGTGGAGGAGCAGTTCTTC
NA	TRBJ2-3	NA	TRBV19	CASSKARYTDTQYF	TGTGCCAGTAGTAAGGCGCGGTACACAGATACGCAGTATTTT
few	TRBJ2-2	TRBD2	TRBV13	CASRQLAGGPGELFF	TGTGCCAGCAGACAACTAGCGGGAGGACCCGGGGAGCTGTTTTTT
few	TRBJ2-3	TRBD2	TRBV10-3	CAISDKGLAGTDTQYF	TGTGCCATCAGTGATAAGGGACTAGCGGGCACAGATACGCAGTATTTT
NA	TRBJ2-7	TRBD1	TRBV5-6	CASSYVLAVPGQDEQYF	TGTGCCAGCAGCTACGTCCTTGCCGTGCCTGGACAGGACGAGCAGTACTTC
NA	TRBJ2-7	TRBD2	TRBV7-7	CASSPVAGTYEQYF	TGTGCTAGCAGCCCCGTAGCGGGAACCTACGAGCAGTACTTC
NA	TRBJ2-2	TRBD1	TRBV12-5	CASGWMGQVNTGELFF	TGTGCTAGTGGTTGGATGGGACAGGTAAACACCGGGGAGCTGTTTTTT
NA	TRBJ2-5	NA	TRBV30	CAWSVRGATEQYF	TGTGCCTGGAGTGTACGGGGGGCGACAGAGCAGTACTTC
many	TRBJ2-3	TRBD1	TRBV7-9	CASSLTGTTDTQYF	TGTGCCAGCAGCTTGACAGGGACCACAGATACGCAGTATTTT
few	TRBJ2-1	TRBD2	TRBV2	CASSAGLAGVNEQFF	TGTGCCAGCAGTGCTGGACTAGCGGGGGTCAATGAGCAGTTCTTC
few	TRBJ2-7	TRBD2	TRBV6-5	CASSSGTSGEYF	TGTGCCAGCAGTAGTGGGACTAGCGGGGAGTACTTC
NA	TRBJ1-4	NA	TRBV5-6	CASSRGSANEKLFF	TGTGCCAGCAGCCGGGGGTCGGCTAATGAAAAACTGTTTTTT
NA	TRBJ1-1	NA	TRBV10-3	CATLTSMNTEAFF	TGTGCCACCTTGACAAGCATGAACACTGAAGCTTTCTTT
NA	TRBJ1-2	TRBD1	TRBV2	CASSEAQGAYGYTF	TGTGCCAGCAGTGAAGCCCAGGGGGCCTATGGCTACACCTTC
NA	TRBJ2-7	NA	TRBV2	CASSVSSYEQYF	TGTGCCAGCAGTGTGAGTTCCTACGAGCAGTACTTC
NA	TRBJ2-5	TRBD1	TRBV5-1	CASRRTGAMGETQYF	TGCGCCAGCAGACGGACAGGGGCGATGGGAGAGACCCAGTACTTC
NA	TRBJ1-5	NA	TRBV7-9	CASSLGLGAGQPQHF	TGTGCCAGCAGCTTAGGTCTGGGGGCCGGACAGCCCCAGCATTTT
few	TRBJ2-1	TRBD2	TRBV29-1	CSVLSGGDEQFF	TGCAGCGTCCTTAGCGGGGGTGATGAGCAGTTCTTC
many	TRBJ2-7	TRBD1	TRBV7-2	CASSTRDRVEQYF	TGTGCCAGCAGCACCCGGGACAGGGTCGAGCAGTACTTC